A selection of T cell receptor beta chains follows, all from one sample in a study of CD8 T cells in Susac syndrome. MiXCR was run by TCRdb on the immunoSEQ multiplex PCR reads, yielding one entry per CDR3 protein. The repertoire has tens of thousands of distinct CDR3 sequences, about 93% of them found once; the top ten carry 0.52%. Sequencing was carried out using CD4+ T cells from PBMCs. The source of these receptors is a human donor with Susac syndrome. The CDR3 runs from the conserved cysteine through the conserved F or W. The D gene is left open where the match is weak. Rows may omit the clone size; those that give it use once, few, many or a size class.

D: TRBD1; V: TRBV5-4; J: TRBJ2-2; size: -; DNA: TGTGCCAGCAGCACCCGGGACAGGGGCGTCACCGGGGAGCTGTTTTTT; CDR3: CASSTRDRGVTGELFF
D: -; V: TRBV12-3/TRBV12-4; J: TRBJ2-1; size: -; DNA: TGTGCCAGCAGTTTCGCGGCAGACCGGGGAGGTCGGTTCTTC; CDR3: CASSFAADRGGRFF
D: TRBD1; V: TRBV6-1; J: TRBJ2-3; size: -; DNA: TGTGCCAGCAGCGACGGACAGGGCCGCACAGATACGCAGTATTTT; CDR3: CASSDGQGRTDTQYF
D: -; V: TRBV27; J: TRBJ2-3; size: -; DNA: TGTGCCAGCAGTAGCCCGGGATCACGGTCCAGAGATACGCAGTATTTT; CDR3: CASSSPGSRSRDTQYF
D: -; V: TRBV5-1; J: TRBJ2-5; size: -; DNA: TGCGCCAGCAGCTTGGCTGCGAGCGGCGAAGAGACCCAGTACTTC; CDR3: CASSLAASGEETQYF
D: -; V: TRBV12-3/TRBV12-4; J: TRBJ1-6; size: -; DNA: TGTGCCAGCAGAGCAGGGTTATCACCCCTCCACTTT; CDR3: CASRAGLSPLHF
D: -; V: TRBV6-6; J: TRBJ2-3; size: -; DNA: TGTGCCACCGTCCAGCAAGATACGCAGTATTTT; CDR3: CATVQQDTQYF
D: -; V: TRBV20-1; J: TRBJ1-5; size: -; DNA: TGCAGTGCTAGCACCTTTGGGGGTCAGGGTCAGCCCCAGCATTTT; CDR3: CSASTFGGQGQPQHF
D: -; V: TRBV24-1; J: TRBJ2-3; size: once; DNA: TGTGCCACCTCGGGGGAGGATACGCAGTATTTT; CDR3: CATSGEDTQYF
D: -; V: TRBV7-2; J: TRBJ2-5; size: -; DNA: TGTGCCAGCAGCTCCGCCATGACTAGATCCAAGACCCAGTACTTC; CDR3: CASSSAMTRSKTQYF
D: TRBD1; V: TRBV7-8; J: TRBJ2-7; size: few; DNA: TGTGCCAGCAGCTTGACAGGGGACGAGCAGTACTTC; CDR3: CASSLTGDEQYF
D: TRBD1; V: TRBV20-1; J: TRBJ2-7; size: -; DNA: TGCAGTGCTAGAAGGGACAGCTACGAGCAGTACTTC; CDR3: CSARRDSYEQYF
D: -; V: TRBV3-1; J: TRBJ2-7; size: -; DNA: TGTGCCAGCAGCCAAGTTGAGCACTACGAGCAGTACTTC; CDR3: CASSQVEHYEQYF
D: TRBD2; V: TRBV24-1; J: TRBJ2-1; size: -; DNA: TGTGCCACCAGCAGAAAGCGGGAGGCTCACAATGAGCAGTTCTTC; CDR3: CATSRKREAHNEQFF
D: -; V: TRBV6-1; J: TRBJ2-1; size: -; DNA: TGTGCCAGCAGTGAACATGGAGTTGGCTCCTACAATGAGCAGTTCTTC; CDR3: CASSEHGVGSYNEQFF
D: TRBD1; V: TRBV30; J: TRBJ2-7; size: -; DNA: TGTGCCTGGATCCGGGACAGCTACGAGCAGTACTTC; CDR3: CAWIRDSYEQYF
D: -; V: TRBV20-1; J: TRBJ2-4; size: -; DNA: TGCAGTTGGGGGACGGGCCACATTCAGTACTTC; CDR3: CSWGTGHIQYF
D: -; V: TRBV6-5; J: TRBJ2-1; size: once; DNA: TGTGCCAGCAGTTACTCTTACGGGAGAAGCTACAATGAGCAGTTCTTC; CDR3: CASSYSYGRSYNEQFF
D: -; V: TRBV7-2; J: TRBJ2-1; size: -; DNA: TGTGCCAGCAGCTTAGTTGACTTTCTCCCTAGCTCCTACAATGAGCAGTTCTTC; CDR3: CASSLVDFLPSSYNEQFF
D: -; V: TRBV12-3/TRBV12-4; J: TRBJ1-2; size: -; DNA: TGTGCCAGCAAATTCACACTAGGGGTAAACTATGGCTACACCTTC; CDR3: CASKFTLGVNYGYTF
D: TRBD2; V: TRBV7-2; J: TRBJ2-5; size: -; DNA: TGTGCCAGCAGCACCCGGGGGGGAGAGACCCAGTACTTC; CDR3: CASSTRGGETQYF
D: TRBD1; V: TRBV3-1; J: TRBJ1-5; size: -; DNA: TGTGCCAGCAGCCATGGACAGGGGCTGGGGCAGCCCCAGCATTTT; CDR3: CASSHGQGLGQPQHF
D: -; V: TRBV20-1; J: TRBJ1-2; size: -; DNA: TGCAGTGCTAGAGGGGGGGAACAGGGTAACTATGGCTACACCTTC; CDR3: CSARGGEQGNYGYTF
D: TRBD1; V: TRBV12-3/TRBV12-4; J: TRBJ1-5; size: -; DNA: TGTGCCAGCCAACCGGGACAGGGCCATCAGCCCCAGCATTTT; CDR3: CASQPGQGHQPQHF
D: -; V: TRBV7-2; J: TRBJ1-2; size: -; DNA: TGTGCCAGCAGCTTCGTCCAGGGCTATGGCTACACCTTC; CDR3: CASSFVQGYGYTF
D: TRBD1; V: TRBV15; J: TRBJ1-5; size: -; DNA: TGTGCCACCAGCAGAGACGGGACAGGGTATCAGCCCCAGCATTTT; CDR3: CATSRDGTGYQPQHF
D: TRBD2; V: TRBV6-5; J: TRBJ2-7; size: -; DNA: TGTGCCAGCAGTTACGGCGGGGGTTCTTTCTACGAGCAGTACTTC; CDR3: CASSYGGGSFYEQYF
D: -; V: TRBV6-5; J: TRBJ1-5; size: -; DNA: TGTGCCAGCAGTTACCAGAGGAATCAGCCCCAGCATTTT; CDR3: CASSYQRNQPQHF